What follows are 30 T cell receptor beta chains derived from one specimen sequenced in a study of tumor-infiltrating lymphocytes in primary liver carcinoma. Without any cell sorting, roughly 20-32 mg of bulk tissue yielded co-extracted RNA and DNA. Total RNA (approximately 0.5 ug) served as template for TCR beta cDNA synthesis primed by a constant-region primer. A slightly modified ARM-PCR protocol with three nested multiplex PCR rounds produced these TCR beta libraries. A C-beta reverse primer and TRBV1-TRBV30 forward primers served in each of the first two PCR rounds, at approximately 10 cycles apiece. TCRdb ran MiXCR on the multiplex PCR reads and lists one entry per CDR3 protein. The profile shows about 92,000 distinct CDR3 sequences, just over 65% of them singletons. Sample: tumor-adjacent normal liver tissue. The receptors shown here come from a man aged 40-55 years with primary liver carcinoma and hepatitis B virus infection.

The chain recombines TRBV21-1 with TRBJ2-7; TRBD1 is the table's D call, not checked against the DNA. TRBV21-1 is assigned pseudogene status. The CDR3 is 16 residues long. The CDR3 loop reads CASSKARTDSSYEQYF. CDR3 nucleotides: TGTGCCAGCAGCAAAGCTAGGACAGACAGCTCCTACGAGCAGTACTTC.

Details on this clonotype: This sequence may be a read error, since a much larger clone differs from it by one base. The J gene is TRBJ2-7, the V gene TRBV11-1; no clear D. Germline CDR1 reads SGHAT; CDR2 reads FQDESV (reference sequence). CDR3 length equals 13 residues. The CDR3 loop reads CAISFRIGDEQHF. The DNA of the CDR3 is TGTGCCATCAGCTTTAGGATAGGCGACGAGCAGCACTTC.

This clonotype was detected ten times or more. The gene calls are TRBV5-4 and TRBJ2-7; TRBD2 is a possible D gene (5 bases). This CDR3 comprises 15 residues. Germline-derived CDR1 and CDR2 are SGHNT and YYREEE (reference sequence). V dropped 3 bases and J dropped 0 bases, with 13 bases sitting between them. This CDR3 reads CASSSSTRYSYEQYF. The CDR3 DNA is TGTGCCAGCAGCTCATCTACTAGGTACTCCTACGAGCAGTACTTC. The full variable domain, rest sourced from reference TRBV5-4 and TRBJ2-7, is ETGVTQSPTHLIKTRGQQVTLRCSSQSGHNTVSWYQQALGQGPQFIFQYYREEENGRGNFPPRFSGLQFPNYSSELNVNALELDDSALYLCASSSSTRYSYEQYFGPGTRLTVT.

As regards this clonotype: A read error may explain this, as a much larger clone is one base away. The rearrangement joins TRBV29-1 to TRBJ2-7, with 7 bases that match TRBD1. The CDR3 has 14 residues. The germline V gene has CDR1 SQVTM and CDR2 ANQGSEA. The CDR3 reads CSIFEDRPDGEQHF. The DNA for the CDR3 is TGCAGCATTTTTGAGGACAGGCCTGATGGCGAGCAGCACTTC.

A word on this clonotype: This may arise from a read error, as a much more abundant clone is one base away. The rearrangement joins TRBV12-5 to TRBJ2-3, with a possible D match to TRBD1 (6 bases). The CDR3 sequence is 18 residues long. Germline loops: CDR1 LGHNT, CDR2 FRNRAP. The CDR3 region is CASSFRTDYPTSTDTQYF. CDR3 bases: TGTGCTAGTAGTTTTCGGACAGACTATCCAACTAGCACAGATACGCAGTATTTT.

Points on this clonotype: This clone may be a read error of a much larger clone one base away. J is TRBJ1-1 and V is TRBV30; D unclear. Trimming stripped 4 bases from V and 1 base from J, with 13 bases between. Germline V lookup: CDR1 GTSNPN, CDR2 SVGIG (reference sequence). This CDR3 region has 14 residues. The CDR3 DNA sequence: TGTGCCTGGAATCCCCCTGGAGGGAACACTGAAGCTTTCTTT. Protein sequence: CAWNPPGGNTEAFF.

This chain links TRBV20-1 with TRBJ2-7; 9 nucleotides align to TRBD2. The CDR3 consists of 14 residues. Germline CDR1 is DFQATT and CDR2 is SNEGSKA (reference sequence). Trimming cost V 3 bases and J 4 bases; bases outside gene matches: 7. The DNA for the CDR3 is TGCAGTGCTAGCCCGACTAGCGGAGCGTACGAGCAGTACTTC. It translates to CSASPTSGAYEQYF.

The V call is TRBV7-3, the J call TRBJ2-1, with 8 bases lining up with TRBD2. The germline CDR1 and CDR2 sequences are SGHTA and FQGTGA. This CDR3 has 15 residues. J lost 8 bases, V lost 9 bases, and 15 bases had no gene match. The CDR3 region has the DNA TGTGCCAGTAGCCCCCGGGGGGGCCAGGGGCATGAGCAGTTCTTC. It is translated as CASSPRGGQGHEQFF.

With respect to this clonotype: A single base separates this from a much larger clone, so it may be a read error. The chain uses TRBV5-6 and TRBJ2-4; 9 positions agree with TRBD1. The V segment lost 6 bases and the J segment 3 bases; nucleotides outside the gene matches: 13. Germline loops: CDR1 SGHDT, CDR2 YYEEEE. The CDR3 spans 17 residues. In DNA, the CDR3 is TGTGCCAGCACTCTTAGTGGCTGGGACAGGGTCAAAAACATTCAGTACTTC. Residues: CASTLSGWDRVKNIQYF.

On this clonotype itself: The CDR3 does not close with the conserved phenylalanine or tryptophan, likely indicating a read error. The chain employs TRBV11-2 and TRBJ2-5, with 7 positions matching TRBD1. The CDR3 loop spans 15 amino acids. Germline CDR1 SGHAT, CDR2 FQNNGV. The junction had 14 bases not matched to a gene; V was cut back by 9 bases and J by 4 bases. Here the CDR3 reads CARSGQGTARETQYS. Written as DNA, the CDR3 is TGTGCCAGGAGCGGACAAGGGACAGCCAGAGAGACCCAGTACTCC.

This clonotype was detected many times. The rearrangement uses TRBV29-1 and TRBJ1-4; tentatively, D is TRBD1 (5 bases). CDR3 length: 12 residues. Germline V gene sequence: CDR1 SQVTM, CDR2 ANQGSEA. V was pared by 8 bases and J by 6 bases, with 13 bases between. CDR3 bases: TGCAGCTCTCGACGGGGGGATGAAAAACTGTTTTTT. Translated, it gives CSSRRGDEKLFF.

This chain joins TRBV20-1 and TRBJ2-7; 7 bases agree with TRBD2. CDR1 and CDR2 from the germline V gene are DFQATT and SNEGSKA (reference sequence). V gave up 3 bases and J gave up 0 bases; unmatched junction bases: 2. This CDR3 has 13 amino acids. CDR3 DNA sequence: TGCAGTGCTAGGGGGGGGAGCTCCTACGAGCAGTACTTC. Translated, it gives CSARGGSSYEQYF.

The J gene is TRBJ1-2, the V gene TRBV28; a weak D match, TRBD1 (6 bases). From germline, CDR1 is MDHEN and CDR2 SYDVKM. V lost 5 bases, J lost 0 bases, and 13 bases lay in between. The CDR3 contains 15 residues. The CDR3 is CASSPRGASNYGYTF. In nucleotides, the CDR3 is TGTGCCAGCAGTCCGAGGGGGGCGTCTAACTATGGCTACACCTTC.

About this clonotype itself: This may arise from a read error, as a much more abundant clone is one base away. The chain uses TRBV5-8 and TRBJ2-7; the D gene is possibly TRBD1 (5 bases). This CDR3 has 12 residues. Germline V gene sequence: CDR1 SGHTS, CDR2 YDEGEE. The chain's CDR3 is CASSRQGYERYF. The CDR3 DNA reads as TGTGCCAGCAGCCGTCAGGGCTACGAGCGGTACTTC.

This clonotype appeared many times. The chain's CDR3 is CASSSPGLAGGDTQYF. The CDR3 DNA is TGTGCCAGCAGCTCCCCGGGACTAGCGGGAGGAGATACGCAGTATTTT. The J gene is TRBJ2-3, the V gene TRBV5-4; 15 bases map to TRBD2. V dropped 3 bases and J dropped 5; count of bases not matched to a gene: 4. Germline V lookup: CDR1 SGHNT, CDR2 YYREEE (reference sequence). The CDR3 runs 16 residues.

V usage is TRBV20-1 and J usage is TRBJ2-7, with 9 bases fitting TRBD2. Germline V gene lookup returns CDR1 DFQATT and CDR2 SNEGSKA (reference sequence). This CDR3 comprises 14 residues. Trimming at V came to 0 bases and at J to 3 bases, leaving 3 bases not matched to a gene. CDR3 loop: CSAREASGIYEQYF. CDR3 sequence (DNA): TGCAGTGCTAGAGAGGCTAGCGGGATCTACGAGCAGTACTTC.

As regards this clonotype: A much larger clone differs by one base, so this may be a read error. The chain uses TRBV10-2 and TRBJ2-1; no definite D call. This CDR3 is built from 12 residues. V lost 8 bases and J lost 5, with 10 bases in between. Germline lookup yields CDR1 WSHSY and CDR2 SAAADI. The CDR3 reads CASWPGNNEQFF. The DNA for the CDR3 is TGCGCCAGCTGGCCAGGAAACAATGAGCAGTTCTTC.

Worth noting for this clonotype: The junction shows a germline mismatch at one end, possibly a read error. The chain recombines TRBV6-5 with TRBJ2-3; D perhaps matches TRBD2 (6 bases). Germline V gives CDR1 MNHEY, CDR2 SVGAGI. This CDR3 has 14 residues. CDR3 sequence reads: CASSSAGNTDTQYF. The CDR3 DNA sequence: TGCGCCAGCAGTTCTGCGGGGAACACAGATACGCAGTATTTT.

As to this clonotype: One junction end does not reproduce the germline sequence, and a read error may be involved. The chain links TRBV29-1 to TRBJ2-1; D uncertain. The CDR3 contains 14 residues. Germline values: CDR1 SQVTM, CDR2 ANQGSEA. CDR3 protein: CSVDGHDPNNEQLF. The CDR3 region has the DNA TGCAGCGTTGATGGGCACGACCCTAACAATGAGCAGTTGTTC.

In its sample, this clonotype was seen many times. The gene calls are TRBV6-5 and TRBJ2-6, with D unclear. Between the trimmed V and J ends, which lost 2 bases and 3 bases, there was a span of 2 bases. CDR3 size: 13 residues. Germline V gene lookup returns CDR1 MNHEY and CDR2 SVGAGI. The CDR3 DNA follows: TGTGCCAGCAGTTACGGTGGGGCCAACGTCCTGACTTTC. The encoded protein is CASSYGGANVLTF.

About this clonotype itself: This sequence may be a read error, since a much larger clone differs from it by one base. The rearrangement uses TRBV29-1 and TRBJ1-1, with D possibly TRBD1 on 6 matching bases. Germline CDR1 is SQVTM and CDR2 is ANQGSEA. The CDR3 is made up of 13 amino acids. The CDR3 coding sequence is TGCAGGGTTGTAAGGACAGTGAACACTGAAGCTTTCTTT. Its translation is CRVVRTVNTEAFF. The full variable domain, completed using reference TRBV29-1 and TRBJ1-1, is SAVISQKPSRDICQRGTSLTIQCQVDSQVTMMFWYRQQPGQSLTLIATANQGSEATYESGFVIDKFPISRPNLTFSTLTVSNMSPEDSSIYLCRVVRTVNTEAFFGQGTRLTVV.

By sample fraction, this clonotype is medium-sized. The rearrangement uses TRBV6-2 or TRBV6-3 and TRBJ1-1; D is undetermined. The length of the CDR3 is 11 residues. The V gene's germline CDR1 is MNHEY and CDR2 SVGEGT. Trimming left V 5 bases short and J 7 bases short, with 8 bases between. The CDR3 bases are TGTGCCAGCAGTCGGGGATTTGAAGCTTTCTTT. Translated, it gives CASSRGFEAFF.

Comment on this clonotype: The junction and the germline gene differ at one end; a read error may be behind it. The V and J genes are TRBV11-2 and TRBJ2-7; D is uncertain. The CDR3 consists of 14 residues. CDR1 SGHAT and CDR2 FQNNGV come from the germline V gene. The CDR3 coding sequence is TGTGCCAGTAGCTTAGGTCGCTTGGTCGACGAGCAGTACTTC. Amino acids: CASSLGRLVDEQYF.

The rearrangement joins TRBV7-9 to TRBJ2-7; D is perhaps TRBD2 (5 bases). V lost 4 bases, J lost 7 bases, and 11 bases lay in between. Looked up from germline, CDR1 is SEHNR and CDR2 is FQNEAQ (reference sequence). This CDR3 is built from 12 residues. This CDR3 reads CASSSFSGEQYF. The CDR3 coding sequence is TGTGCCAGCAGCTCATTTTCGGGGGAGCAGTACTTC.

In this sample, this clonotype turned up many times. This chain uses TRBV10-3 with TRBJ2-7; D may be TRBD1 (6 bases). Trimming removed 1 base at V and 0 bases at J, with 10 bases between. The CDR3 covers 15 residues. Germline lookup yields CDR1 ENHRY and CDR2 SYGVKD. CDR3 loop: CAISEWQGSSYEQYF. CDR3 sequence (DNA): TGTGCCATCAGTGAGTGGCAGGGGAGCTCCTACGAGCAGTACTTC.

This clonotype has just one count. No conserved phenylalanine or tryptophan is present at the end of the CDR3, so a read error is the likely explanation. This chain uses TRBV7-8 with TRBJ1-2; D not resolved. This CDR3 is built from 16 residues. The germline V gene encodes CDR1 SGHVS and CDR2 FQNEAQ. CDR3 sequence (DNA): TGTGCCAGCAGCTTAGGGGTCCCGGTAGGCCTCTATCGCTACACCTCC. It translates to CASSLGVPVGLYRYTS.

This clonotype was observed a single time. The chain couples TRBV5-1 to TRBJ1-2; 8 bases agree with TRBD1. V dropped 0 bases and J dropped 7; count of bases not matched to a gene: 8. Germline V gene data show CDR1 as SGHRS and CDR2 as YFSETQ. The CDR3 is 15 amino acids. CDR3 bases: TGCGCCAGCAGCTTGGAGACGAACAGGGGGTGTGGCTACACCTTC. Translating gives CASSLETNRGCGYTF.

Turning to this clonotype: At one boundary the junction diverges from the germline segment, which might be a read error. The rearrangement uses TRBV29-1 and TRBJ2-5; TRBD2 aligns across 11 bases. The V gene's germline CDR1 is SQVTM and CDR2 ANQGSEA. The CDR3 runs to 19 residues. The CDR3 bases are TGTAGCGATGAGGGGAGGCTAGCGGGAGGATCAAGGGGGCAGGAGACCCAGTACTTC. Its translation: CSDEGRLAGGSRGQETQYF.

In this sample, this clonotype turned up many times. V gene TRBV7-9 combines with J gene TRBJ2-1; maybe TRBD2 (6 bases). Germline loops: CDR1 SEHNR, CDR2 FQNEAQ (reference sequence). This CDR3 is 13 amino acids long. V lost 0 bases, J lost 6 bases, and 6 bases lay in between. CDR3 in amino acids: CASSLAGGNEQFF. The DNA of the CDR3 is TGTGCCAGCAGCTTAGCGGGAGGCAATGAGCAGTTCTTC.

The count of this clonotype is one. The junction departs from the called germline gene at one end, perhaps through a read error. The rearrangement uses TRBV11-2 and TRBJ2-1; D call uncertain. In germline, CDR1 is SGHAT, CDR2 FQNNGV. The CDR3 runs 14 residues. The CDR3 DNA follows: TGTGCCAGCAGCTTAGTCGCAGGCTACAATGAGCAGTTATTC. It codes for CASSLVAGYNEQLF. Complete variable domain (other parts from reference TRBV11-2 and TRBJ2-1): EAGVAQSPRYKIIEKRQSVAFWCNPISGHATLYWYQQILGQGPKLLIQFQNNGVVDDSQLPKDRFSAERLKGVDSTLKIQPAKLEDSAVYLCASSLVAGYNEQLFGPGTRLTVL.